These 4 T cell receptor beta chains were all obtained from the same sample, sequenced in a study of T-cell memory formation after mild COVID-19. Each CDR3 protein gets one entry after TCRdb re-called the 5' RACE reads with MiXCR. The table includes 350,000 to 400,000 distinct CDR3 sequences, about 21% detected once. The sequencing sample was made of PBMCs or a T cell subset sorted from them (not recorded which). The receptors shown here come from an adult woman who had mild COVID-19 (a few samples of this study predate the infection). Cell type and time point are not known.

This clonotype was seen more than once but under ten times. The chain has TRBV7-9 and TRBJ1-1; 10 nucleotides align to TRBD1. Per germline, CDR1 SEHNR and CDR2 FQNEAQ (reference sequence). The CDR3 totals 15 residues. V shed 10 bases, J shed 0 bases, and the junction held 8 bases outside the gene matches. CDR3 sequence reads: CATADRGRVNTEAFF. DNA of the CDR3: TGTGCCACCGCTGACAGGGGGCGGGTGAACACTGAAGCTTTCTTT.

A few counts support this clonotype. V gene TRBV7-2 combines with J gene TRBJ2-1; 8 bases match TRBD2. Losses at the gene ends were 2 bases for V and 6 bases for J; bases not matched to a gene: 6. Per the germline V gene, CDR1 is SGHTA and CDR2 is FQGNSA. This CDR3 comprises 15 residues. The CDR3 spells CASSLSWLAGNEQFF. The CDR3 nucleotides are TGTGCCAGCAGCTTATCCTGGCTAGCGGGCAATGAGCAGTTCTTC.

This clonotype came up a few times. CDR3 protein: CATSRSAGGYSNQPQHF. In nucleotides, the CDR3 is TGTGCCACCAGCAGGTCCGCAGGGGGATATAGCAATCAGCCCCAGCATTTT. The chain couples TRBV15 to TRBJ1-5, with 7 bases fitting TRBD1. The CDR3 runs 17 residues. V lost 3 bases, J lost 0 bases, and 8 bases stayed unmatched. Germline CDR1 LNHNV, CDR2 YYDKDF (reference sequence).

This clonotype was recorded at least ten times. The V gene is TRBV24-1, the J gene TRBJ2-3; D is uncertain. The germline V and J ends were trimmed by 8 bases and 5 bases, with 1 base remaining between them. Looked up from germline, CDR1 is KGHDR and CDR2 is SFDVKD. The CDR3 sequence is 9 residues long. CDR3 coding DNA: TGTGCCACCAAAGATACGCAGTATTTT. It translates to CATKDTQYF.